Listed below are T cell receptor beta chains from one sample, sequenced in a study of post-analysis software for immune sequencing data. TCRdb re-called the PCR reads with MiXCR, one entry per CDR3 protein. The sample holds approximately 460,000 distinct CDR3 sequences; roughly 45% are singletons and the top ten take about an eighth. Sequencing was carried out using blood. The receptors here all came from a girl aged 5-17 years with multiple sclerosis. Each CDR3 is given with its conserved first and last residue. D genes are given only for firm matches. Clone size is not always given. Where it is, it says once, few, many or a class for expanded clones.

CDR3 | DNA | J | D | V | length | size
CASRDVAGGITTDTQYF | TGCGCCAGCCGGGATGTAGCGGGAGGTATAACGACAGATACGCAGTATTTT | TRBJ2-3 | TRBD2 | TRBV5-1 | 17 | NA
CASSPQFAAGANVLTF | TGTGCCAGCAGCCCACAGTTTGCTGCTGGGGCCAACGTCCTGACTTTC | TRBJ2-6 | NA | TRBV14 | 16 | NA
CSAREDGGTSTEPREYF | TGCAGTGCTAGAGAGGATGGAGGGACTAGCACAGAGCCGCGGGAGTATTTT | TRBJ2-3 | TRBD2 | TRBV20-1 | 17 | NA
CASSHDSGSPADTQYF | TGTGCCAGCAGCCACGATAGCGGGAGCCCCGCAGATACGCAGTATTTT | TRBJ2-3 | TRBD2 | TRBV4-2 | 16 | few
CASSPAAGAGDTQYF | TGCGCCAGCAGCCCCGCGGCGGGAGCGGGAGATACGCAGTATTTT | TRBJ2-3 | TRBD2 | TRBV5-1 | 15 | few
CASSYSSSGAGETQYF | TGTGCCAGCAGTTACTCGTCGTCCGGGGCAGGAGAGACCCAGTACTTC | TRBJ2-5 | NA | TRBV6-5 | 16 | NA
CASSSGVDEAFF | TGTGCCAGCAGCTCGGGGGTGGATGAAGCTTTCTTT | TRBJ1-1 | NA | TRBV7-9 | 12 | NA
CASSRDRGRWETQYF | TGTGCCAGCAGCCGGGACAGGGGGCGGTGGGAGACCCAGTACTTC | TRBJ2-5 | TRBD1 | TRBV7-3 | 15 | NA
CASTSPGQGHQPQHF | TGTGCCAGCACCAGCCCGGGACAGGGCCATCAGCCCCAGCATTTT | TRBJ1-5 | TRBD1 | TRBV6-6 | 15 | NA
CSARTGESDTQYF | TGCAGTGCAAGGACTGGTGAATCAGATACGCAGTATTTT | TRBJ2-3 | NA | TRBV20-1 | 13 | NA